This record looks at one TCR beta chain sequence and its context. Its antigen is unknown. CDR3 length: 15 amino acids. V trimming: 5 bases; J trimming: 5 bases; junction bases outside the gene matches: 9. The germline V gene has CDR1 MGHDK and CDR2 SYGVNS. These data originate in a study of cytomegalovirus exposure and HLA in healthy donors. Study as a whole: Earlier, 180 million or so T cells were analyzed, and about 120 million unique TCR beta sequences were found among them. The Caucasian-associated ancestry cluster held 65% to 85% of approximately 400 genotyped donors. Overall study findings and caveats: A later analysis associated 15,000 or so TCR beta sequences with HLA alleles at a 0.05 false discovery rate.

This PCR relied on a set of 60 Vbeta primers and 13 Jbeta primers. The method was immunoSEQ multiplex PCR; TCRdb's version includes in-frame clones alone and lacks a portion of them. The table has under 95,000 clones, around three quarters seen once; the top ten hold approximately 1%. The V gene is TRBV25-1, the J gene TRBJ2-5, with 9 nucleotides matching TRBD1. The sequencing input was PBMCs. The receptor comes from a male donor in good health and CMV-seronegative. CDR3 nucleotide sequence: TGTGCCAGCAGTAAATCAGGGACAGGGAGGGAGACCCAGTACTTC. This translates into CASSKSGTGRETQYF.